Following are 18 T cell receptor beta chains from one sample sequenced in a study of Graves' ophthalmopathy and Graves' hyperthyroidism. TCR beta CDR3 regions were amplified from RNA transcripts. Second-round multiplex PCR came after a first-round RT-PCR that employed HTBI primers. Using its own MiXCR run on the multiplex PCR reads, TCRdb lists one record per CDR3 protein. This table has around 520,000 distinct CDR3 sequences, about 35% appearing once. Input material: peripheral blood or thyroid tissue (not recorded which). Every receptor here comes from an adult man with Graves' hyperthyroidism.

To note about this clonotype: This may come from a read error, since a much larger clone is one base off. This chain joins TRBV2 and TRBJ2-2; D may be TRBD1 or TRBD2 (5 bases each). Germline V gene data show CDR1 as SNHLY and CDR2 as FYNNEI. V lost 3 bases and J lost 3, with 14 bases in between. CDR3 length: 16 amino acids. CDR3 sequence (DNA): TGTGCCAGCAGTGACCAGGGACGCAAGGACACCGGGGAGCTGTTTTTT. Its protein is CASSDQGRKDTGELFF. Using reference TRBV2 and TRBJ2-2 for the parts outside the CDR3, the full variable domain is EPEVTQTPSHQVTQMGQEVILRCVPISNHLYFYWYRQILGQKVEFLVSFYNNEISEKSEIFDDQFSVERPDGSNFTLKIRSTKLEDSAMYFCASSDQGRKDTGELFFGEGSRLTVL.

This clonotype was observed many times. The chain carries TRBV7-8 and TRBJ2-7; D gene unclear. The germline V gene has CDR1 SGHVS and CDR2 FQNEAQ. This CDR3 region has 12 residues. V dropped 6 bases and J dropped 0 bases, with 6 bases sitting between them. The CDR3 region has the DNA TGTGCCAGCAGTCCATTCTCCTACGAGCAGTACTTC. Residues: CASSPFSYEQYF.

This clonotype was recorded many times. This chain's CDR3 is CASSFQGEGYTF. CDR3 DNA: TGTGCCAGCAGTTTCCAGGGGGAAGGCTACACCTTC. The chain carries TRBV2 and TRBJ1-2, with TRBD1 identical over 7 bases. CDR1 is SNHLY, CDR2 FYNNEI, per germline. V was clipped by 5 bases and J by 8 bases; unmatched bases: 5. The CDR3 is made up of 12 amino acids.

V and J are TRBV11-3 and TRBJ1-5; weak D call: TRBD1 (5 bases). The germline gives CDR1 SGHNT, CDR2 YENEEA. Trimming took off 5 bases at V and 11 bases at J, with 19 bases between the two ends. CDR3 length equals 14 residues. The CDR3 sequence: CASSLTATEETQHF. CDR3 in DNA: TGTGCCAGCAGCCTAACTGCGACAGAAGAGACCCAGCATTTT.

The chain is built from TRBV28 and TRBJ1-1, with D possibly matching TRBD1 (5 bases). Germline CDR1 and CDR2: MDHEN and SYDVKM. Between the trimmed V and J ends, which lost 10 bases and 6 bases, there was a span of 18 bases. This CDR3 comprises 13 residues. As DNA, the CDR3 is TGTGCCACCGTGGAAGCACAGGTCCCTGAAGCTTTCTTT. Translation gives CATVEAQVPEAFF.

The J gene is TRBJ1-5, the V gene TRBV5-6; 8 bases line up with TRBD1. Trimming at V came to 1 base and at J to 6 bases, leaving 6 bases not matched to a gene. Per the germline V gene, CDR1 is SGHDT and CDR2 is YYEEEE. This CDR3 is built from 15 residues. In DNA form, the CDR3 reads TGTGCCAGCAGCTTGAACAGGGGGGGGTTTCAGCCCCAGCATTTT. It encodes CASSLNRGGFQPQHF.

The J gene is TRBJ2-6, the V gene TRBV15, with a tentative D call TRBD1 (5 bases). Germline values: CDR1 LNHNV, CDR2 YYDKDF (reference sequence). V lost 3 bases, J lost 4 bases, and 7 bases lay in between. CDR3 length equals 14 residues. CDR3 nucleotides: TGTGCCACCAGCAGGACAGCGGGGGCCAACGTCCTGACTTTC. Residues: CATSRTAGANVLTF.

The count of this clonotype is one. The chain combines TRBV12-3 or TRBV12-4 with TRBJ2-4, with D hard to call. The CDR3 sequence is 14 residues long. The germline V and J ends were trimmed by 5 bases and 0 bases, with 8 bases remaining between them. The CDR3 DNA reads as TGTGCCAGCAGTCAAGGTCGAGCCAAAAACATTCAGTACTTC. This codes for CASSQGRAKNIQYF.

This clonotype was counted ten times or more. The J gene is TRBJ2-6, the V gene TRBV10-3, with D maybe TRBD1 (6 bases). Germline lookup yields CDR1 ENHRY and CDR2 SYGVKD. V lost 3 bases to trimming and J lost 2 bases, with 8 bases between them. The CDR3 contains 15 residues. CDR3 nucleotides: TGTGCCATCAGTGAAACAGGGACTGGGGCCAACGTCCTGACTTTC. Amino acid sequence: CAISETGTGANVLTF.

The V call is TRBV2, the J call TRBJ1-1; weak D call: TRBD1 (6 bases). Trimming took off 4 bases at V and 4 bases at J, with 19 bases between the two ends. The CDR3 has 16 amino acids. Germline V gives CDR1 SNHLY, CDR2 FYNNEI. The CDR3: CASSGGQIGGITEAFF. The DNA for the CDR3 is TGTGCCAGCAGTGGAGGACAGATAGGGGGTATCACTGAAGCTTTCTTT.

This clonotype occurred many times. The chain uses TRBV24-1 and TRBJ2-5; the match to TRBD1 covers 8 bases. With 3 bases clipped from V and 3 bases from J, the junction kept 5 bases outside the gene matches. The V gene's germline CDR1 is KGHDR and CDR2 SFDVKD. The CDR3 is 15 amino acids. The CDR3 sequence is CATSDRATGEETQYF. CDR3 DNA sequence: TGTGCCACCAGTGATCGAGCGACAGGGGAAGAGACCCAGTACTTC.

This clonotype was picked up many times. The chain joins TRBV12-3 or TRBV12-4 to TRBJ1-2; tentatively, D is TRBD1 (5 bases). This CDR3 contains 12 residues. V shed 6 bases and J shed 10 bases, with 15 bases lying between them. This chain's CDR3 is CASSPGRGAYTF. The DNA of the CDR3 is TGTGCCAGCAGCCCCGGGAGGGGAGCCTACACCTTC.

The rearrangement uses TRBV29-1 and TRBJ2-7; TRBD1 is a possible D gene (7 bases). Trimming removed 5 bases from V and 5 bases from J, with 13 bases in between. Germline V gene data show CDR1 as SQVTM and CDR2 as ANQGSEA. The length of the CDR3 is 12 residues. This CDR3 is CSVSRGVNEQYF. In DNA, the CDR3 is TGCAGCGTTTCCAGGGGGGTCAACGAGCAGTACTTC.

The J gene is TRBJ2-5, the V gene TRBV7-9; possible D gene TRBD2, 6 bases. This CDR3 spans 14 amino acids. Trimming pared 3 bases from V and 5 bases from J, leaving 13 bases between. The V gene's germline CDR1 is SEHNR and CDR2 FQNEAQ (reference sequence). The chain's CDR3 is CASSLRRGAETQYF. Here the CDR3 DNA reads TGTGCCAGCAGCTTGAGGCGGGGTGCGGAGACCCAGTACTTC. The full variable domain, completed using reference TRBV7-9 and TRBJ2-5, is DTGVSQNPRHKITKRGQNVTFRCDPISEHNRLYWYRQTLGQGPEFLTYFQNEAQLEKSRLLSDRFSAERPKGSFSTLEIQRTEQGDSAMYLCASSLRRGAETQYFGPGTRLLVL.

This chain connects TRBV20-1 to TRBJ2-1; TRBD2 matches at 15 bases. From germline, CDR1 is DFQATT and CDR2 SNEGSKA (reference sequence). V gave up 4 bases and J gave up 0 bases; unmatched junction bases: 4. This CDR3 is 17 amino acids long. The CDR3 DNA follows: TGCAGTGCTATTGGACTAGCGGGGGGGAGCTCCTACAATGAGCAGTTCTTC. It specifies CSAIGLAGGSSYNEQFF.

This clonotype was observed a single time. The chain uses TRBV20-1 and TRBJ1-1, with no clear D. Germline-derived CDR1 and CDR2 are DFQATT and SNEGSKA (reference sequence). Trimming pared 1 base from V and 5 bases from J, leaving 11 bases between. The CDR3 loop spans 13 amino acids. CDR3 in amino acids: CSARGLGRTEAFF. The CDR3 DNA follows: TGCAGTGCTAGAGGGCTGGGGAGGACTGAAGCTTTCTTT.

In this sample, this clonotype turned up many times. V gene TRBV5-8 combines with J gene TRBJ2-5, with D perhaps TRBD2 (6 bases). Trimming shortened V by 7 bases and J by 2 bases, and 12 bases separated the two germline ends. Germline V CDR1 and CDR2: SGHTS, YDEGEE. This CDR3 contains 13 residues. For the CDR3, the DNA is TGTGCCAGCTTGACGGCGGGGCAAGAGACCCAGTACTTC. Protein sequence: CASLTAGQETQYF.

This clonotype was seen at least ten times. The J gene is TRBJ1-4, the V gene TRBV29-1; D is ambiguous. This CDR3 is built from 13 residues. Germline V gives CDR1 SQVTM, CDR2 ANQGSEA. Trimming pared 1 base from V and 8 bases from J, leaving 11 bases between. Here the CDR3 reads CSVEVRAEEKLFF. CDR3 bases: TGCAGCGTTGAAGTTAGGGCTGAGGAAAAACTGTTTTTT.